The 24 T cell receptor beta chains below all came from one sample that was sequenced in a study of spatial heterogeneity in lung cancer. Time point given: sample taken at primary tumor resection. TCRdb re-called the 5' RACE reads with MiXCR, one entry per CDR3 protein. The table has 23,000 or so distinct CDR3 sequences, 7% seen once; the top ten hold over 11%. Specimen: PBMCs, collected at surgery. All receptors come from a male donor with early-stage non-small cell lung cancer.

The V gene is TRBV12-3 or TRBV12-4, the J gene TRBJ2-7; D gene unclear. V gave up 2 bases and J gave up 6 bases, with 14 bases separating them. CDR3 length equals 14 residues. The CDR3 DNA follows: TGTGCCAGCAGTTTAAAGGCGAGTTGGCCCGAGCAGTACTTC. This sequence encodes CASSLKASWPEQYF.

The sample holds many counts of this clonotype. The chain employs TRBV10-3 and TRBJ1-2; the match to TRBD1 covers 7 bases. This CDR3 comprises 14 residues. V lost 6 bases to trimming and J lost 10 bases; unmatched junction nucleotides: 14. Germline V gene data show CDR1 as ENHRY and CDR2 as SYGVKD. The DNA for the CDR3 is TGTGCCATCAGAGAAGACAGGGTTCAGGGAAACTACACCTTC. Amino acids: CAIREDRVQGNYTF.

Ten or more counts support this clonotype. This chain joins TRBV15 and TRBJ2-3; tentative D call: TRBD2 (5 bases). Trimming pared 2 bases from V and 9 bases from J, leaving 18 bases between. CDR3 length: 15 amino acids. The germline V gene encodes CDR1 LNHNV and CDR2 YYDKDF (reference sequence). The CDR3 DNA reads as TGTGCCACCAGCAGATCCCGAGGGCTTCTGGAAACGCAGTATTTT. Its translation is CATSRSRGLLETQYF.

This clonotype showed up many times. The genes are TRBV5-4 and TRBJ2-3; tentatively, D is TRBD2 (6 bases). This CDR3 has 14 residues. Trimming shortened V by 4 bases and J by 1 base, and 10 bases separated the two germline ends. Germline V gene data show CDR1 as SGHNT and CDR2 as YYREEE (reference sequence). The CDR3 here is CASSRLEGTDTQYF. The CDR3 DNA reads TGTGCCAGCAGCAGACTAGAGGGCACAGATACGCAGTATTTT.

The V call is TRBV6-1, the J call TRBJ2-3, with a weak D call TRBD1 (5 bases). Germline CDR1 reads MNHNS; CDR2 reads SASEGT. The CDR3 contains 14 residues. The V end lost 4 bases, the J end lost 6 bases, and 14 bases lay between the germline ends. The CDR3 bases are TGTGCCAGCAGTGGCACAGGCCCCCCGGATACGCAGTATTTT. It is translated as CASSGTGPPDTQYF.

This clonotype was picked up many times. The chain employs TRBV13 and TRBJ2-1; 13 bases map to TRBD2. This CDR3 contains 16 residues. The V gene's germline CDR1 is PRHDT and CDR2 FYEKMQ (reference sequence). With V trimmed by 4 bases and J by 7 bases, 7 bases remained unmatched. The CDR3 nucleotides read TGTGCCAGCAGCTCCGGACTAGCGGGAGACGGAAATGAGCAGTTCTTC. The encoded protein is CASSSGLAGDGNEQFF.

This clonotype was seen many times. The chain carries TRBV5-1 and TRBJ1-3; TRBD1 is a possible D gene (5 bases). CDR1 and CDR2 (germline): SGHRS, YFSETQ. V was clipped by 0 bases and J by 1 base, with 14 bases between them. The length of the CDR3 is 17 residues. CDR3 sequence: CASSLDLATASGNTIYF. CDR3 sequence (DNA): TGCGCCAGCAGCTTGGATTTAGCGACAGCGTCTGGAAACACCATATATTTT. The full variable domain, in which reference TRBV5-1 and TRBJ1-3 provide the parts outside the CDR3, is KAGVTQTPRYLIKTRGQQVTLSCSPISGHRSVSWYQQTPGQGLQFLFEYFSETQRNKGNFPGRFSGRQFSNSRSEMNVSTLELGDSALYLCASSLDLATASGNTIYFGEGSWLTVV.

This clonotype was recorded at least ten times. The rearrangement uses TRBV28 and TRBJ1-5, with no clear D. V lost 7 bases, J lost 3 bases, and 13 bases lay in between. The CDR3 runs 14 residues. In germline, CDR1 is MDHEN, CDR2 SYDVKM. The CDR3 DNA reads TGTGCCAGCAAAGAATACAGCCCCAATCAGCCCCAGCATTTT. Protein: CASKEYSPNQPQHF.

This clonotype has ten or more counts. This chain uses TRBV5-4 with TRBJ2-1; D remains unclear. The CDR3 runs 15 residues. Germline V CDR1 and CDR2: SGHNT, YYREEE (reference sequence). Deletions cut 0 bases from V and 4 bases from J, with 11 bases between. The CDR3 spells CASSLVSATYNEQFF. The CDR3 DNA reads TGTGCCAGCAGCTTGGTTTCCGCGACATACAATGAGCAGTTCTTC.

This clonotype was observed many times. The J gene is TRBJ1-3, the V gene TRBV28; perhaps TRBD1 as D (5 bases). Trimming removed 7 bases at V and 9 bases at J, with 22 bases between. The CDR3 has 15 residues. CDR1 is MDHEN and CDR2 is SYDVKM in the germline V gene. In nucleotides, the CDR3 is TGTGCCAGCATTGGTATGCGGGACGGCGGCATCACCATATATTTT. The encoded protein is CASIGMRDGGITIYF.

In this sample, this clonotype is medium-sized. CDR3 nucleotide sequence: TGTGCCAGCAAACCAACCGGGACGCCCTTAAAGACCCAGTACTTC. It specifies CASKPTGTPLKTQYF. The chain couples TRBV6-2 or TRBV6-3 to TRBJ2-5; D tentatively fits TRBD1 or TRBD2 (5 bases each). The V end lost 7 bases, the J end lost 6 bases, and 21 bases lay between the germline ends. Germline assignment: CDR1 MNHEY and CDR2 SVGEGT. The CDR3 totals 15 residues.

A few counts support this clonotype. V usage is TRBV6-5 and J usage is TRBJ1-5; TRBD1 agrees at 7 bases. Germline values: CDR1 MNHEY, CDR2 SVGAGI. The CDR3 is 16 residues long. J gave up 0 bases and V 6 bases, and 8 bases lay outside the gene matches. CDR3 sequence reads: CASSPPGGDSNQPQHF. CDR3 in DNA: TGTGCCAGCAGCCCACCAGGGGGGGATAGCAATCAGCCCCAGCATTTT.

J is TRBJ2-2 and V is TRBV24-1, with a weak D call TRBD1 (6 bases). Trimming stripped 4 bases from V and 2 bases from J, with 7 bases between. Germline lookup yields CDR1 KGHDR and CDR2 SFDVKD. CDR3 size: 14 residues. CDR3 nucleotide sequence: TGTGCCACCAGTGACAGGGGTAACACCGGGGAGCTGTTTTTT. This gives the protein CATSDRGNTGELFF.

The sample holds many counts of this clonotype. V usage is TRBV12-3 or TRBV12-4 and J usage is TRBJ2-1, with a tentative D call TRBD2 (6 bases). This CDR3 region has 14 residues. Trimming stripped 5 bases from V and 4 bases from J, with 12 bases between. The CDR3 DNA reads as TGTGCCAGCAGTGCGGGACTGGCTTACAATGAGCAGTTCTTC. This translates into CASSAGLAYNEQFF.

This clonotype was observed a handful of times. The CDR3 DNA reads as TGTGCCAGCAGTGGCATGGGAAAACTGTTTTTT. Amino acids: CASSGMGKLFF. The chain carries TRBV12-3 or TRBV12-4 and TRBJ1-4, with D unresolved. With 5 bases removed from V and 10 bases from J, the gap between germline ends came to 8 bases. The CDR3 runs to 11 residues.

This clonotype was seen a handful of times. The chain joins TRBV6-5 to TRBJ2-7; 8 bases match TRBD1. V shed 8 bases, J shed 4 bases, and the junction held 7 bases outside the gene matches. This CDR3 spans 13 amino acids. Germline V gene data show CDR1 as MNHEY and CDR2 as SVGAGI. Here the CDR3 reads CASRTGRSYEQYF. The DNA of the CDR3 is TGTGCCAGCCGGACAGGGCGTTCGTACGAGCAGTACTTC.

This clonotype was detected many times. J is TRBJ2-3 and V is TRBV3-1; 10 nucleotides match TRBD2. The CDR3 spans 16 residues. V lost 0 bases to trimming and J lost 4 bases; unmatched junction nucleotides: 4. CDR1 LGHDT and CDR2 YNNKEL come from the germline V gene (reference sequence). CDR3 region: CASSQDPSGSADTQYF. The CDR3, as DNA: TGTGCCAGCAGCCAAGATCCTAGCGGGAGTGCAGATACGCAGTATTTT.

This clonotype was detected ten times or more. The chain carries TRBV5-1 and TRBJ2-3, with 9 positions matching TRBD2. Germline assignment: CDR1 SGHRS and CDR2 YFSETQ. This CDR3 spans 17 amino acids. V lost 3 bases to trimming and J lost 3 bases; unmatched junction nucleotides: 11. The CDR3: CASSSRIAGASTDTQYF. The DNA of the CDR3 is TGCGCCAGCAGCTCGCGGATAGCGGGAGCATCGACAGATACGCAGTATTTT. Full variable domain (missing parts from reference TRBV5-1 and TRBJ2-3): KAGVTQTPRYLIKTRGQQVTLSCSPISGHRSVSWYQQTPGQGLQFLFEYFSETQRNKGNFPGRFSGRQFSNSRSEMNVSTLELGDSALYLCASSSRIAGASTDTQYFGPGTRLTVL.

This clonotype is labeled as medium-sized. The chain uses TRBV28 and TRBJ2-7; TRBD1 agrees at 9 bases. The junction had 5 bases not matched to a gene; V was cut back by 7 bases and J by 4 bases. Germline assignment: CDR1 MDHEN and CDR2 SYDVKM. The CDR3 spans 13 residues. This CDR3 is CASKDRGSYEQYF. The CDR3 DNA reads as TGTGCCAGCAAGGACAGGGGTTCATACGAGCAGTACTTC.

The chain links TRBV7-2 to TRBJ1-5, with a possible D match to TRBD1 (5 bases). The germline V gene has CDR1 SGHTA and CDR2 FQGNSA. This CDR3 region has 15 residues. V lost 3 bases and J 3 bases, leaving 12 bases between the germline ends. The CDR3 sequence is CASSFFSGINQPQHF. For the CDR3, the DNA is TGTGCCAGCAGCTTTTTTTCAGGGATCAATCAGCCCCAGCATTTT.

This clonotype occurred many times. The CDR3 here is CASSVRAASGANVLTF. CDR3 sequence (DNA): TGTGCCAGCAGCGTCCGGGCCGCCTCTGGGGCCAACGTCCTGACTTTC. The chain couples TRBV7-3 to TRBJ2-6; D remains unclear. This CDR3 has 16 residues. Germline V gene sequence: CDR1 SGHTA, CDR2 FQGTGA. Trimming took off 5 bases at V and 0 bases at J, with 11 bases between the two ends.

This clonotype was counted many times. This rearrangement joins TRBV6-1 to TRBJ2-1; TRBD1 matches at 7 bases. Germline trimming cut 8 bases from V and 4 bases from J; bases unmatched to any gene: 5. This CDR3 comprises 13 residues. Per germline, CDR1 MNHNS and CDR2 SASEGT. CDR3 residues: CASRTGEYNEQFF. The DNA for the CDR3 is TGTGCCAGCCGGACAGGAGAATACAATGAGCAGTTCTTC.

This clonotype was counted between two and nine times. The V call is TRBV7-9, the J call TRBJ2-2; 10 nucleotides match TRBD2. The CDR3 is made up of 16 amino acids. Trimming at V came to 4 bases and at J to 6 bases, leaving 8 bases not matched to a gene. Per germline, CDR1 SEHNR and CDR2 FQNEAQ (reference sequence). CDR3 residues: CASSSKVAGGAGELFF. CDR3 coding DNA: TGTGCCAGCAGCTCCAAGGTAGCGGGAGGAGCCGGGGAGCTGTTTTTT.

This clonotype has a handful of counts. The rearrangement links TRBV28 to TRBJ1-1; D gene ambiguous. Germline CDR1 is MDHEN and CDR2 is SYDVKM. The length of the CDR3 is 11 residues. V was trimmed by 7 bases and J by 3 bases, leaving 6 bases between them. The DNA of the CDR3 is TGTGCCAGCACGTATTACACTGAAGCTTTCTTT. Its translation is CASTYYTEAFF.